This entry concerns a single T cell receptor beta chain. Its antigen is undetermined. These data belong to a study of CD8 T cells in ankylosing spondylitis. Study-wide results and caveats: Disease-linked clones proved CD8+ and comparatively uncommon in peripheral blood. There was a TCR beta motif, made of fewer than 10 highly homologous variants, that appeared characteristic of ankylosing spondylitis blood. The clones that were linked to disease were reported to be significantly enriched in matched synovial fluid samples from ankylosing spondylitis patients.

The CDR3 contains 13 residues. CDR1 is LGHDT, CDR2 YNNKEL, per germline (reference sequence). The V end was cut by 1 base, the J end by 7 bases, with 10 bases between. Generation of TCR beta libraries employed quantitative 5'-RACE incorporating molecular barcodes. From the 5' RACE reads, TCRdb called clonotypes with MiXCR, one entry per CDR3 protein. The sample carries under 450,000 distinct CDR3 sequences, 17% recorded once. The clonotype comes from a male donor with ankylosing spondylitis. The sample was blood, either unsorted or a sorted T cell fraction (not recorded which). The chain has TRBV3-1 and TRBJ1-2, with D perhaps TRBD1 (5 bases). CDR3 sequence reads: CASSQGGTTGYTF. CDR3 sequence (DNA): TGTGCCAGCAGCCAAGGCGGGACTACTGGCTACACCTTC. Complete variable domain (other parts from reference TRBV3-1 and TRBJ1-2): DTAVSQTPKYLVTQMGNDKSIKCEQNLGHDTMYWYKQDSKKFLKIMFSYNNKELIINETVPNRFSPKSPDKAHLNLHINSLELGDSAVYFCASSQGGTTGYTFGSGTRLTVV.